Following are 25 T cell receptor beta chains from one sample sequenced in a study of patients and donors after allogeneic stem cell transplantation. TCRdb called the RT-PCR reads again in MiXCR, with one record for every CDR3 protein. The repertoire holds over 5,500 distinct CDR3 sequences, with 9.5% to 15% as singletons. The specimen sequenced was blood, either unsorted or a sorted T cell fraction (not recorded which). These TCRs come from a human donor who was either an allogeneic HSCT recipient or a stem cell or donor lymphocyte infusion donor (not recorded which). It is not recorded whose cells these are; they may come from a transplant donor.

This clonotype was observed at least ten times. The CDR3 DNA reads as TGTGCCAGCAGCCCACCTAACTACCCCCCAGATACGCAGTATTTT. As protein: CASSPPNYPPDTQYF. The V and J genes are TRBV5-4 and TRBJ2-3, with D hard to call. V shed 4 bases and J shed 4 bases, with 16 bases lying between them. Germline lookup yields CDR1 SGHNT and CDR2 YYREEE (reference sequence). The CDR3 length is 15 residues.

In this sample, this clonotype is medium-sized. The rearrangement joins TRBV12-3 or TRBV12-4 to TRBJ2-5; either TRBD1 or TRBD2 may fit D (5 bases each). The CDR3 is 13 residues long. V lost 6 bases and J lost 2, with 10 bases in between. The CDR3 is CASSLGPQETQYF. CDR3 coding DNA: TGTGCCAGCAGCTTGGGACCTCAAGAGACCCAGTACTTC.

This clonotype was detected many times. V and J are TRBV25-1 and TRBJ1-3, with D perhaps matching TRBD1 (5 bases). The length of the CDR3 is 15 residues. CDR1 and CDR2 from the germline V gene are MGHDK and SYGVNS. V gave up 7 bases and J gave up 2 bases, with 15 bases separating them. The CDR3 region is CASTMHQGPGNTIYF. As DNA, the CDR3 is TGTGCCAGCACCATGCATCAGGGACCTGGAAACACCATATATTTT.

This chain uses TRBV19 with TRBJ1-2; D might be TRBD1 (5 bases). Trimming removed 7 bases from V and 3 bases from J, with 18 bases in between. In germline, CDR1 is LNHDA, CDR2 SQIVND (reference sequence). The length of the CDR3 is 15 residues. The CDR3: CASTLGDPTYYGYTF. DNA for the CDR3: TGTGCCAGTACCTTAGGGGACCCTACTTACTATGGCTACACCTTC.

This clonotype has ten or more counts. The chain uses TRBV9 and TRBJ1-1; D gene unclear. The CDR3 is 13 amino acids. V was clipped by 4 bases and J by 2 bases, with 9 bases between them. The germline V gene encodes CDR1 SGDLS and CDR2 YYNGEE. This CDR3 reads CASSHTVNTEAFF. The CDR3 region has the DNA TGTGCCAGCAGCCACACAGTAAACACTGAAGCTTTCTTT.

The sample holds a few counts of this clonotype. V is TRBV6-2 or TRBV6-3 and J is TRBJ2-1; possible D gene TRBD1, 5 bases. Germline V gives CDR1 MNHEY, CDR2 SVGEGT. The CDR3 totals 12 residues. V lost 5 bases, J lost 8 bases, and 10 bases lay in between. CDR3 sequence (DNA): TGTGCCAGCAGTACACAGGTCTATGAGCAGTTCTTC. Its translation: CASSTQVYEQFF.

The chain recombines TRBV7-6 with TRBJ1-2; 7 nucleotides line up with TRBD1. Trimming cost V 5 bases and J 3 bases; bases outside gene matches: 12. Germline V gene sequence: CDR1 SGHVS, CDR2 FNYEAQ. CDR3 length: 16 amino acids. The CDR3 here is CASSLVRGQRYYGYTF. The DNA for the CDR3 is TGTGCCAGCAGCCTGGTTAGGGGACAGAGATACTATGGCTACACCTTC.

The gene calls are TRBV5-5 and TRBJ1-2; D ambiguous. Germline loops: CDR1 SGHKS, CDR2 YYEKEE (reference sequence). The V gene lost 0 bases and the J gene lost 8 bases, with 23 bases spanning the gap. The CDR3 runs 17 residues. CDR3: CASSLDGRARPLEGYTF. DNA for the CDR3: TGTGCCAGCAGCTTGGATGGGCGAGCGCGACCCCTAGAAGGCTACACCTTC.

The table lists this clonotype with a few counts. The V gene is TRBV5-1, the J gene TRBJ2-3; D uncertain. This CDR3 region has 15 residues. Germline-derived CDR1 and CDR2 are SGHRS and YFSETQ. The V gene lost 1 base and the J gene lost 2 bases, with 11 bases spanning the gap. The CDR3 nucleotides read TGCGCCAGCAGCTTGTCAGTATCCGACACAGATACGCAGTATTTT. Residues: CASSLSVSDTDTQYF.

This clonotype has ten or more counts. The chain uses TRBV5-1 and TRBJ2-5; the match to TRBD2 covers 7 bases. Germline V lookup: CDR1 SGHRS, CDR2 YFSETQ. Losses at the gene ends were 4 bases for V and 3 bases for J; bases not matched to a gene: 3. This CDR3 region has 13 residues. CDR3 in DNA: TGCGCCAGCAGCACCGGACTAGAAGAGACCCAGTACTTC. As protein: CASSTGLEETQYF.

The sample holds a few counts of this clonotype. The rearrangement uses TRBV24-1 and TRBJ2-5, with a weak D call TRBD1 (5 bases). Germline CDR1 KGHDR, CDR2 SFDVKD. V was clipped by 9 bases and J by 0 bases, with 19 bases between them. There are 16 residues in the CDR3. The CDR3 DNA is TGTGCCACCGGAGAGCAGGGTAGACGGTACCAAGAGACCCAGTACTTC. Its protein product is CATGEQGRRYQETQYF.

The rearrangement links TRBV18 to TRBJ1-2; no firm D call. Germline V gives CDR1 KGHSH, CDR2 LQKENI. Trimming left V 4 bases short and J 0 bases short, with 12 bases between. This CDR3 has 15 residues. CDR3 sequence: CASSRSGVPNYGYTF. In DNA, the CDR3 is TGTGCCAGCTCACGCTCCGGCGTACCTAACTATGGCTACACCTTC.

This clonotype was counted many times. The chain links TRBV10-2 to TRBJ1-1; D gene uncertain. This CDR3 is 11 amino acids long. Trimming stripped 10 bases from V and 8 bases from J, with 14 bases between. Germline V gives CDR1 WSHSY, CDR2 SAAADI. The CDR3 region has the DNA TGCGCCACCGCGAAGTCCCAAGAAGCTTTCTTT. Amino acid sequence: CATAKSQEAFF.

This rearrangement joins TRBV7-6 to TRBJ2-3, with 7 positions matching TRBD1. Looked up from germline, CDR1 is SGHVS and CDR2 is FNYEAQ. This CDR3 has 18 amino acids. V trimming: 0 bases; J trimming: 0 bases; junction bases outside the gene matches: 9. As DNA, the CDR3 is TGTGCCAGCAGCTTAGCCACCGGGACAGCATTAAGCACAGATACGCAGTATTTT. This encodes CASSLATGTALSTDTQYF.

This clonotype came up a few times. The rearrangement joins TRBV19 to TRBJ1-5, with D hard to call. Between the trimmed V and J ends, which lost 1 base and 5 bases, there was a span of 12 bases. There are 15 residues in the CDR3. The germline V gene has CDR1 LNHDA and CDR2 SQIVND (reference sequence). CDR3 region: CASSIGARVDQPQHF. The CDR3 DNA reads as TGTGCCAGTAGTATAGGTGCGAGAGTGGATCAGCCCCAGCATTTT.

Worth noting for this clonotype: Possible read error: a much larger clone is one base away. The chain has TRBV7-3 and TRBJ2-1; D ambiguous. CDR3 size: 14 residues. The germline V and J ends were trimmed by 2 bases and 9 bases, with 14 bases remaining between them. The germline V gene encodes CDR1 SGHTA and CDR2 FQGTGA. Here the CDR3 reads CASSLREPPGEQFF. The DNA for the CDR3 is TGTGCCAGCAGCTTACGCGAGCCGCCCGGTGAGCAGTTCTTC.

This clonotype was found a few times. This rearrangement joins TRBV11-3 to TRBJ2-1; D unclear. CDR3 length: 12 residues. The V gene lost 1 base and the J gene lost 10 bases, with 8 bases spanning the gap. Per germline, CDR1 SGHNT and CDR2 YENEEA. In DNA, the CDR3 is TGTGCCAGCAGCTTAGTAGTGGAAGAGCAGTTCTTC. Amino acids: CASSLVVEEQFF.

The chain combines TRBV20-1 with TRBJ1-1, with 7 bases aligning to TRBD1. Germline CDR1 and CDR2: DFQATT and SNEGSKA (reference sequence). This CDR3 spans 16 amino acids. Trimming removed 3 bases from V and 4 bases from J; junction bases left unmatched: 14. The DNA for the CDR3 is TGCAGTGCTAGTTTGTTCCAGGGGGTCATCGGCACTGAAGCTTTCTTT. As protein: CSASLFQGVIGTEAFF.

This clonotype qualifies as medium-sized. The V gene is TRBV20-1, the J gene TRBJ2-1; 8 positions agree with TRBD2. Germline CDR1 reads DFQATT; CDR2 reads SNEGSKA (reference sequence). This CDR3 is 15 amino acids long. The V and J ends lost 1 base and 4 bases, in that order; junction bases with no gene match: 6. The CDR3 nucleotides are TGCAGTGCTAGAGTGCCGGGAGGGAAGTACAATGAGCAGTTCTTC. Translation gives CSARVPGGKYNEQFF.

This sequence joins TRBV7-9 and TRBJ1-5, with 10 bases aligning to TRBD1. CDR1 is SEHNR and CDR2 is FQNEAQ in the germline V gene (reference sequence). The CDR3 contains 16 residues. Germline trimming cut 5 bases from V and 6 bases from J; bases unmatched to any gene: 10. CDR3 sequence (DNA): TGTGCCAGCAGCCAGGCCGGGACAGGGGTTAGTCAGCCCCAGCATTTT. Translating it yields CASSQAGTGVSQPQHF.

The chain combines TRBV13 with TRBJ2-1, with TRBD2 as a possible D gene (6 bases). V was pared by 4 bases and J by 6 bases, with 16 bases between. The CDR3 is 15 residues long. Germline-derived CDR1 and CDR2 are PRHDT and FYEKMQ (reference sequence). The CDR3 spells CASSYGERGFNEQFF. The CDR3 bases are TGTGCCAGCAGCTACGGGGAACGGGGGTTCAATGAGCAGTTCTTC.

This clonotype has just a few counts. The chain is built from TRBV4-3 and TRBJ2-2; D possibly corresponds to TRBD2 (5 bases). The ends were cut back, 4 bases at V and 4 bases at J, with 13 bases in the middle. Germline V gene data show CDR1 as LGHNA and CDR2 as YSLEER. CDR3 length equals 15 residues. CDR3 nucleotides: TGCGCCAGCAGCCCGGGGATAGGGCGCACCGGGGAGCTGTTTTTT. It encodes CASSPGIGRTGELFF.

CDR3 loop: CASSLGTRQYF. The CDR3 DNA is TGTGCCAGCAGCCTCGGGACAAGGCAGTACTTC. The chain employs TRBV5-6 and TRBJ2-7, with D possibly being TRBD1 (6 bases). CDR3 size: 11 residues. Germline CDR1 SGHDT, CDR2 YYEEEE. The V end lost 4 bases, the J end lost 9 bases, and 11 bases lay between the germline ends.

The CDR3 here is CASNRRDQETQYF. The CDR3 DNA sequence: TGTGCCAGCAACCGTCGGGACCAAGAGACCCAGTACTTC. The chain joins TRBV7-2 to TRBJ2-5; no clear D gene. From germline, CDR1 is SGHTA and CDR2 FQGNSA. Trimming cost V 7 bases and J 0 bases, with 9 bases left between them. The CDR3 spans 13 residues. Filled out from reference TRBV7-2 and TRBJ2-5, the complete variable domain reads GAGVSQSPSNKVTEKGKDVELRCDPISGHTALYWYRQSLGQGLEFLIYFQGNSAPDKSGLPSDRFSAERTGGSVSTLTIQRTQQEDSAVYLCASNRRDQETQYFGPGTRLLVL.

This clonotype was picked up a small number of times. This chain uses TRBV5-1 with TRBJ2-3; the match to TRBD2 covers 8 bases. CDR1 and CDR2 (germline): SGHRS, YFSETQ. The junction had 10 bases not matched to a gene; V was cut back by 6 bases and J by 4 bases. This CDR3 comprises 15 residues. This CDR3 reads CASIRGGRGPDTQYF. The CDR3 nucleotides are TGCGCCAGCATCCGGGGGGGCAGGGGCCCAGATACGCAGTATTTT. The full variable domain, with the rest looked up from reference TRBV5-1 and TRBJ2-3, is KAGVTQTPRYLIKTRGQQVTLSCSPISGHRSVSWYQQTPGQGLQFLFEYFSETQRNKGNFPGRFSGRQFSNSRSEMNVSTLELGDSALYLCASIRGGRGPDTQYFGPGTRLTVL.